This TCR beta chain was documented in a study of blood T cells in healthy people across ages. This clonotype appeared many times. V was trimmed by 5 bases and J by 6 bases, leaving 7 bases between them. Germline lookup yields CDR1 DFQATT and CDR2 SNEGSKA (reference sequence). There are 10 residues in the CDR3. With a J-beta primer mix and a sample-barcoded 5' primer, a second PCR ran about 7 to 12 cycles. Via MiXCR, TCRdb re-called the 5' RACE reads, giving one row per CDR3 protein. The top ten hold about an eighth of the sample, which has approximately 810,000 distinct CDR3 sequences, about 36% seen once.

V and J are TRBV20-1 and TRBJ1-1, with D possibly TRBD1 on 5 matching bases. The sequence derives from a man in his late teens or twenties in good health. What was sequenced was blood. CDR3 DNA sequence: TGCAGTGCTTGGGGGTCTGAAGCTTTCTTT. Residues: CSAWGSEAFF.